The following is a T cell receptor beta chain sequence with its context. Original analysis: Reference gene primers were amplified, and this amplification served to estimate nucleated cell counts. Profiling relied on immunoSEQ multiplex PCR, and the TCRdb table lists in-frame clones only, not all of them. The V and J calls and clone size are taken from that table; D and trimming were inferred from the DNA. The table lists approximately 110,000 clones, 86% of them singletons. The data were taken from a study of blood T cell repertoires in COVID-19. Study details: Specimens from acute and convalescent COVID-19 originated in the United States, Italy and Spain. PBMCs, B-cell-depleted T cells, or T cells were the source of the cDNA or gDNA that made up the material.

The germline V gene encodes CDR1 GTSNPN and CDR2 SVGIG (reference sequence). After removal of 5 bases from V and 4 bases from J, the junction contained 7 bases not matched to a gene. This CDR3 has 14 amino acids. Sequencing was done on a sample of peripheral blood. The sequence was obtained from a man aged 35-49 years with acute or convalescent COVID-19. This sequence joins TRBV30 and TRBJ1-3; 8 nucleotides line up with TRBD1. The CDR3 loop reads CAWDRGPGGNTIYF. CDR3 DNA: TGTGCCTGGGACAGGGGACCTGGCGGAAACACCATATATTTT.